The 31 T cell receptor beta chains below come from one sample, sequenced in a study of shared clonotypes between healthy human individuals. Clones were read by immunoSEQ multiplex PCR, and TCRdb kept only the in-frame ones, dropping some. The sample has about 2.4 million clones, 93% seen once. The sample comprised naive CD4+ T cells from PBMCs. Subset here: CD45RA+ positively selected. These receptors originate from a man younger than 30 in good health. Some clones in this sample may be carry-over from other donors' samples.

CDR3 nucleotides: TGTGCCAGCAGCGCGGAACTCAGAGGCACAGATACGCAGTATTTT. It encodes CASSAELRGTDTQYF. The J gene is TRBJ2-3, the V gene TRBV9; D is unresolved. This CDR3 spans 15 amino acids. Germline loops: CDR1 SGDLS, CDR2 YYNGEE. V lost 3 bases, J lost 1 base, and 12 bases lay in between.

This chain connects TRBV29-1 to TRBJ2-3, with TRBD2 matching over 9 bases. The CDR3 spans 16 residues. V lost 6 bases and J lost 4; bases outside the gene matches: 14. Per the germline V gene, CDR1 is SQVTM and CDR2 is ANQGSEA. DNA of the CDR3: TGCAGCGTGGAGGGGGGATGGCGGGAGGGCCCAGATACGCAGTATTTT. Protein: CSVEGGWREGPDTQYF.

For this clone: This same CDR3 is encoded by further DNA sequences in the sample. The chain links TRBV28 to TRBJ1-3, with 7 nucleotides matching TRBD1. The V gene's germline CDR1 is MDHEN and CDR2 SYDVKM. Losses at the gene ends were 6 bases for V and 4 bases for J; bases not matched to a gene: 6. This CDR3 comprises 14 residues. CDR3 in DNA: TGTGCCAGCAGCTTGACAGGGTTCGGAAACACCATATATTTT. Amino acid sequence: CASSLTGFGNTIYF.

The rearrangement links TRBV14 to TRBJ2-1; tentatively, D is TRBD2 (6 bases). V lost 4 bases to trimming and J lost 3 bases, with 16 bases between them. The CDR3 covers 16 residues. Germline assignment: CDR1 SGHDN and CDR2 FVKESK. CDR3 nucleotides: TGTGCCAGCAGCCCTCGAGCGGGTCAAAACTACAATGAGCAGTTCTTC. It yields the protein CASSPRAGQNYNEQFF.

CDR3 protein: CATGGRGQTNNEQFF. The CDR3 nucleotides are TGTGCCACAGGGGGCAGGGGGCAAACTAACAATGAGCAGTTCTTC. This chain joins TRBV19 and TRBJ2-1; 8 bases are a match to TRBD1. CDR3 length: 15 amino acids. Germline lookup yields CDR1 LNHDA and CDR2 SQIVND (reference sequence). J was trimmed by 5 bases and V by 10 bases; bases with no gene match: 13.

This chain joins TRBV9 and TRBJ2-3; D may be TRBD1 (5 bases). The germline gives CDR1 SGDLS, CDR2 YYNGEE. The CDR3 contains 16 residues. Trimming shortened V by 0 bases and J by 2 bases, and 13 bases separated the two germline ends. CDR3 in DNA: TGTGCCAGCAGCGTAGTCTCAGGGCGCTCCACAGATACGCAGTATTTT. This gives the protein CASSVVSGRSTDTQYF.

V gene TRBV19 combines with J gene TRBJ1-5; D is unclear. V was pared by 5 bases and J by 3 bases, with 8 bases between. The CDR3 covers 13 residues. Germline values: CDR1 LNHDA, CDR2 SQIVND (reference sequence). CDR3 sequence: CASSGQLNQPQHF. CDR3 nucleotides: TGTGCCAGTAGTGGGCAGCTCAATCAGCCCCAGCATTTT.

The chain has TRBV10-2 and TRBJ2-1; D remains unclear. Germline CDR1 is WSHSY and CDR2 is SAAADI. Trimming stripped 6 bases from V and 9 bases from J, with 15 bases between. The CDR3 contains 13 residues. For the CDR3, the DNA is TGCGCCAGCAGCTGGGCTAGAGCGAGTGAGCAGTTCTTC. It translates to CASSWARASEQFF.

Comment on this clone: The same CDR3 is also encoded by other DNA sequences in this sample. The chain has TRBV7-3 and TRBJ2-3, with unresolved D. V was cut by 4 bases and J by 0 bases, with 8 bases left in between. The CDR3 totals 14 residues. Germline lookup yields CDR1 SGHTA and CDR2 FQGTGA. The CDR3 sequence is CASSSGRSTDTQYF. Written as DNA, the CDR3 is TGTGCCAGCAGCTCCGGACGGAGCACAGATACGCAGTATTTT.

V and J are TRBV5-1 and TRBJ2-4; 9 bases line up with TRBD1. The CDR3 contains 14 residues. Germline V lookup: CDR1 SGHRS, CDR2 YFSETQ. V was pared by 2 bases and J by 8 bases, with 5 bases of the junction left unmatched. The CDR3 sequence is CASSFRTGEDIQYF. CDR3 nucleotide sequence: TGCGCCAGCAGCTTCCGGACAGGGGAAGACATTCAGTACTTC.

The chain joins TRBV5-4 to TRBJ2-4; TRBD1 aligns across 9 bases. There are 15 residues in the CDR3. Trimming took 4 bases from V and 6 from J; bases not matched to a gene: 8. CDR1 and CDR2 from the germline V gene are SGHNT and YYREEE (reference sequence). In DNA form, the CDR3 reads TGTGCCAGCAGCACAACCGGGACAGGGCCAAACATTCAGTACTTC. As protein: CASSTTGTGPNIQYF.

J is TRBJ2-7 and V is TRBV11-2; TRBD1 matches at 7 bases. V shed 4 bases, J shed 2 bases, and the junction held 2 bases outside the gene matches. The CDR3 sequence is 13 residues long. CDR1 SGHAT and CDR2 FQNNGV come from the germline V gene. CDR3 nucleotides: TGTGCCAGCAGCTGGGGACAGACCTACGAGCAGTACTTC. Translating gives CASSWGQTYEQYF.

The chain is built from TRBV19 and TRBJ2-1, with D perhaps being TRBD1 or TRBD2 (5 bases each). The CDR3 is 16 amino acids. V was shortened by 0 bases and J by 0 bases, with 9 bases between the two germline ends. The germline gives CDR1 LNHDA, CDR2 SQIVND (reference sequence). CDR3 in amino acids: CASSIDKGTSYNEQFF. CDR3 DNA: TGTGCCAGTAGTATAGATAAAGGGACCTCCTACAATGAGCAGTTCTTC.

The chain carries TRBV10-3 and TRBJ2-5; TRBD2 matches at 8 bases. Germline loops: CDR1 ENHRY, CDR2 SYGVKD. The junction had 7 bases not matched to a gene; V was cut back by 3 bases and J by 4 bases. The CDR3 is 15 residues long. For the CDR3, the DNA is TGTGCCATCAGTGACCTCGGACTAGCACGAGAGACCCAGTACTTC. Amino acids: CAISDLGLARETQYF.

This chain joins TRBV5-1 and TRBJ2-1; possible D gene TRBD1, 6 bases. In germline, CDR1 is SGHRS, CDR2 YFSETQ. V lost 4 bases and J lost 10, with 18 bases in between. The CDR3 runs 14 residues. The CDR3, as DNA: TGCGCCAGCAGCCTACCAGGGGTAGTATGGGAGCAGTTCTTC. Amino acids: CASSLPGVVWEQFF.

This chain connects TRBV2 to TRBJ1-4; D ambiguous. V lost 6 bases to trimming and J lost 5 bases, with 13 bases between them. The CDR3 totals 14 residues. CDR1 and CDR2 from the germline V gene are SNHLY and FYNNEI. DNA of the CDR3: TGTGCCAGCAGCCCAACCGACAACAATGAAAAACTGTTTTTT. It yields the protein CASSPTDNNEKLFF.

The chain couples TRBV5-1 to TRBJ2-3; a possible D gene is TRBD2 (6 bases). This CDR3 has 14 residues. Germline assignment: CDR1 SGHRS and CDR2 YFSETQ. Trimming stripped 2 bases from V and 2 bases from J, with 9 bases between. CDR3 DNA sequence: TGCGCCAGCAGCTTCGCGGGACCCACAGATACGCAGTATTTT. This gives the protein CASSFAGPTDTQYF.

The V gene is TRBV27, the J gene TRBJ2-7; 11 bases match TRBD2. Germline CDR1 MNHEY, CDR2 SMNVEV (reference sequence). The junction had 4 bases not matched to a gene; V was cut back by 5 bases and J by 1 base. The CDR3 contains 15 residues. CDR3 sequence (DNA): TGTGCCAGCAGTATCGGGACTAGCGGTTCCTACGAGCAGTACTTC. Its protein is CASSIGTSGSYEQYF.

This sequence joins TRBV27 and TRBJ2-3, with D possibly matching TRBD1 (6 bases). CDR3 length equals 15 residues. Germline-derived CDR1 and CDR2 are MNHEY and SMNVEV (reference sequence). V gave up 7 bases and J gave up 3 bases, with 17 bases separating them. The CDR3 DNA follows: TGTGCCAGCACTCGTCGAGGGGGATGGACAGATACGCAGTATTTT. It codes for CASTRRGGWTDTQYF.

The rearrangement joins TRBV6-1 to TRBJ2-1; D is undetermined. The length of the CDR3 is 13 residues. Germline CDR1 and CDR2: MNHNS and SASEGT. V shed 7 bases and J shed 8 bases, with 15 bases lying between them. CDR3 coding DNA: TGTGCCAGCACCCTGGGCCCCTTCGATGAGCAGTTCTTC. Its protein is CASTLGPFDEQFF.

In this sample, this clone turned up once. The chain's CDR3 is CASSTRDGFYGYTF. The CDR3 nucleotides are TGTGCCAGTAGCACCCGGGACGGATTCTATGGCTACACCTTC. The chain is built from TRBV19 and TRBJ1-2, with a tentative D call TRBD1 (5 bases). V was cut by 6 bases and J by 4 bases, with 15 bases left in between. The CDR3 loop spans 14 amino acids. The germline V gene encodes CDR1 LNHDA and CDR2 SQIVND (reference sequence).

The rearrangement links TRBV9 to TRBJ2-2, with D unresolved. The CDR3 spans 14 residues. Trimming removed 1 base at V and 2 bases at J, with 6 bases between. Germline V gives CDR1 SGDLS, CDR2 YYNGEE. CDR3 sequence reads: CASSVLRNTGELFF. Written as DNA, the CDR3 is TGTGCCAGCAGCGTACTCCGAAACACCGGGGAGCTGTTTTTT.

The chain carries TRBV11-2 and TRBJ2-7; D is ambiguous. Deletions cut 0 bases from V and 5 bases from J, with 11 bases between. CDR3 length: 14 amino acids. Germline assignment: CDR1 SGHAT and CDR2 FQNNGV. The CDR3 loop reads CASSLDSRSHEQYF. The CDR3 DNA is TGTGCCAGCAGCTTAGATTCCAGGAGCCACGAGCAGTACTTC.

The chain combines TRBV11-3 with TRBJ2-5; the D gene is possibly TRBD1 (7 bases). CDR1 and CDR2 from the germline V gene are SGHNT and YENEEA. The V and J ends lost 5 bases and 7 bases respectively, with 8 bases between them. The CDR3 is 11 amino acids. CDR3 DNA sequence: TGTGCCAGCAGCCAGGGGGGGACCCAGTACTTC. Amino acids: CASSQGGTQYF.

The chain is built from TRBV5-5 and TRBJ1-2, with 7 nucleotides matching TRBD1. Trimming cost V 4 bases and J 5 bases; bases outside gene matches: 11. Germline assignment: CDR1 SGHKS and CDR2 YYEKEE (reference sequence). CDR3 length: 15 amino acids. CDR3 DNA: TGTGCCAGCAGCCCGGGACAGCCCGCTTGGTATGGCTACACCTTC. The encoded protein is CASSPGQPAWYGYTF. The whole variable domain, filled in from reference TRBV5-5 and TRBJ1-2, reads DAGVTQSPTHLIKTRGQQVTLRCSPISGHKSVSWYQQVLGQGPQFIFQYYEKEERGRGNFPDRFSARQFPNYSSELNVNALLLGDSALYLCASSPGQPAWYGYTFGSGTRLTVV.

The CDR3 loop reads CASRYRDAESGNTIYF. The CDR3 region has the DNA TGTGCCAGTAGGTACCGGGACGCCGAATCAGGAAACACCATATATTTT. The chain links TRBV19 to TRBJ1-3, with a tentative D call TRBD1 (5 bases). There are 16 residues in the CDR3. The germline V and J ends were trimmed by 6 bases and 4 bases, with 19 bases remaining between them. CDR1 is LNHDA, CDR2 SQIVND, per germline (reference sequence).

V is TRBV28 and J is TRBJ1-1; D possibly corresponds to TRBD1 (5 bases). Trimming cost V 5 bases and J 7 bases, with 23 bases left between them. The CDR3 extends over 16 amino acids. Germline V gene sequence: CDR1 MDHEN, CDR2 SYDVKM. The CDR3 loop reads CASSPPGFGGGNEAFF. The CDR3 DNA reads TGTGCCAGCAGTCCCCCGGGGTTTGGGGGTGGGAATGAAGCTTTCTTT.

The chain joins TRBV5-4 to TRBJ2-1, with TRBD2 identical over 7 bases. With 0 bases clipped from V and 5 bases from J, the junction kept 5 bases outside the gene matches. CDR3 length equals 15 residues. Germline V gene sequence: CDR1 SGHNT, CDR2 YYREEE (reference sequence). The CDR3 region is CASSLAKAGNNEQFF. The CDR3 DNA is TGTGCCAGCAGCTTGGCAAAAGCGGGAAACAATGAGCAGTTCTTC. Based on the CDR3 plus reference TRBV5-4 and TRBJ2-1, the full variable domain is ETGVTQSPTHLIKTRGQQVTLRCSSQSGHNTVSWYQQALGQGPQFIFQYYREEENGRGNFPPRFSGLQFPNYSSELNVNALELDDSALYLCASSLAKAGNNEQFFGPGTRLTVL.

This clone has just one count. Written as DNA, the CDR3 is TGCGCCAGCAGCCGGGACAGGGAAGGATCCGGGGAGCTGTTTTTT. This encodes CASSRDREGSGELFF. This chain joins TRBV5-1 and TRBJ2-2; 9 nucleotides line up with TRBD1. Germline V gives CDR1 SGHRS, CDR2 YFSETQ. This CDR3 is built from 15 residues. J was trimmed by 6 bases and V by 4 bases; bases with no gene match: 7.

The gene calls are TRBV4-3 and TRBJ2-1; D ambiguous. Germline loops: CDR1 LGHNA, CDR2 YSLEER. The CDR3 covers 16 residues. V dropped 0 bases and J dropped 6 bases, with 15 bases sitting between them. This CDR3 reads CASSQDQARGPNEQFF. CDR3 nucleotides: TGCGCCAGCAGCCAAGATCAGGCTAGAGGCCCCAATGAGCAGTTCTTC.

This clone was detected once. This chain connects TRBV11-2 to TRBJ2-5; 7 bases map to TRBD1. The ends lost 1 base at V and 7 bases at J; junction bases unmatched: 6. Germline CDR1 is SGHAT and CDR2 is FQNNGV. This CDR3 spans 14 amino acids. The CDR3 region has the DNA TGTGCCAGCAGCTTAGTTAGGGGGCGAGGGACCCAGTACTTC. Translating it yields CASSLVRGRGTQYF.